Described below is a single T cell receptor beta chain sequence and its context. The entry originates in a study of T cell changes during pregnancy in multiple sclerosis. Method: immunoSEQ multiplex PCR; TCRdb's copy keeps in-frame clones and lacks some. The repertoire has 35,000 to 40,000 clones, 75% to 95% of them found once; the top ten carry 5% to 6.5%. Trimming stripped 0 bases from V and 0 bases from J, with 5 bases between. The germline V gene encodes CDR1 MNHEY and CDR2 SVGAGI. The CDR3 covers 14 residues. The sample here was CD8+ T cells from peripheral blood mononuclear cells, taken in the second trimester of pregnancy. The clonotype was recovered from a female donor with multiple sclerosis, enrolled in a pregnancy study. The chain couples TRBV6-5 to TRBJ1-2; D call uncertain. CDR3 sequence (DNA): TGTGCCAGCAGTTACTCGACTCCTAACTATGGCTACACCTTC. Protein sequence: CASSYSTPNYGYTF.